This T cell receptor (beta chain) was recorded in a study of shared clonotypes between healthy human individuals. Naive-designated CD8 cells lacked CD45RO, were positively enriched for CCR7, and omitted terminally differentiated effector memory CD45RA+ cells. Caucasian adults living in Nashville, Tennessee, provided all samples. As regards this clone: The antigen is not known.

The CDR3 is 14 residues long. At a deep level, the assay was run. TCRdb keeps only in-frame clones here, not all; method: immunoSEQ multiplex PCR. Among millions of clones listed, about 93% were seen once. The study, taken as a whole, reports: Only blood was sampled, and tissue TCR repertoires likely differ from blood ones.

This chain uses TRBV7-5 with TRBJ2-2. TRBV7-5 is a recognized pseudogene. The TCR comes from a man aged 18 to 29 in good health. Some clones in this sample may be carry-over from other donors' samples. The source material was naive CD8+ T cells from PBMCs. Written as DNA, the CDR3 is TGTGTCAGAAGCTCAGTCCGGCACACCGGGGAGCTGTTTTTT. It translates to CVRSSVRHTGELFF.